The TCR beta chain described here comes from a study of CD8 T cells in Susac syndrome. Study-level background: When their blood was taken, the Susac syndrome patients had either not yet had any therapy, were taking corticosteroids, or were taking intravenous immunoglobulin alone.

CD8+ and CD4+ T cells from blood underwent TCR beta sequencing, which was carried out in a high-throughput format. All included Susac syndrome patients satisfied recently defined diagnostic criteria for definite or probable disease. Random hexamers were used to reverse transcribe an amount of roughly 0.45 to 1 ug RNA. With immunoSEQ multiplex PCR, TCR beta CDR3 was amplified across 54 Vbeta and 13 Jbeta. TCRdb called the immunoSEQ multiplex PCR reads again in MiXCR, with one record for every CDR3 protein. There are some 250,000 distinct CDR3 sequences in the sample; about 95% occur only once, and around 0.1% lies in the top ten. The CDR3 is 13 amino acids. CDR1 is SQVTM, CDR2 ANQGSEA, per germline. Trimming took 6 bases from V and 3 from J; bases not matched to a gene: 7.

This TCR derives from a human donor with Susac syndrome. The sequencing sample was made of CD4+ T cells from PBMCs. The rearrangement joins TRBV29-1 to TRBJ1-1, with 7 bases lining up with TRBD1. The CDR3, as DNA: TGCAGCGTCTTAGACAGGGTGGACACTGAAGCTTTCTTT. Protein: CSVLDRVDTEAFF. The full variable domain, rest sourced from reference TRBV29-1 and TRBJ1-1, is SAVISQKPSRDICQRGTSLTIQCQVDSQVTMMFWYRQQPGQSLTLIATANQGSEATYESGFVIDKFPISRPNLTFSTLTVSNMSPEDSSIYLCSVLDRVDTEAFFGQGTRLTVV.